The rows below give T cell receptor beta chains drawn from one sample of a study of monozygotic twins with inflammatory bowel disease. Following a re-call of the 5' RACE reads, TCRdb has one entry per CDR3 protein and lacks DNA. Its clone listing holds 88,000 or so distinct CDR3 sequences. Input material: blood. Source of these receptors: a human donor with ulcerative colitis or Crohn's disease, or a healthy co-twin of an affected twin (not recorded which). Both conserved end residues are part of each CDR3.

V: TRBV2
J: TRBJ1-5
CDR3: CASSGGREPGQPQHF

V: TRBV5-1
J: TRBJ2-3
CDR3: CASSQRQGGVGTDTQYF

V: TRBV20-1
J: TRBJ1-2
CDR3: CSAPPFGVNYGYTF

V: TRBV20-1
J: TRBJ1-5
CDR3: CSARDLFGTGDNQPQHF

V: TRBV27
J: TRBJ2-7
CDR3: CASSPDRGGYEQYF

V: TRBV9
J: TRBJ1-4
CDR3: CASSVVGDNEKLFF

V: TRBV24-1
J: TRBJ2-7
CDR3: CATSDPGTGIYEQYF

V: TRBV6-4
J: TRBJ1-5
CDR3: CASSTRDRGVLSNQPQHF

V: TRBV29-1
J: TRBJ1-1
CDR3: CSVKQANTEAFF

V: TRBV5-4
J: TRBJ1-6
CDR3: CASSGQGRNSPLHF

V: TRBV14
J: TRBJ1-1
CDR3: CASSLVLNTEAFF

V: TRBV5-1
J: TRBJ1-1
CDR3: CASSLGGQNTEAFF

V: TRBV7-8
J: TRBJ2-1
CDR3: CASSDRGHNEQFF

V: TRBV12-3/TRBV12-4
J: TRBJ1-1
CDR3: CASLTLNTEAFF

V: TRBV3-1
J: TRBJ1-4
CDR3: CASSQESNRGEKLFF

V: TRBV2
J: TRBJ2-1
CDR3: CAAVGLSSYNEQFF

V: TRBV5-1
J: TRBJ2-1
CDR3: CASSLAGWVNNEQFF

V: TRBV27
J: TRBJ2-3
CDR3: CASSHSAVDTQYF

V: TRBV5-6
J: TRBJ1-1
CDR3: CASRKDRGHLGSTEAFF

V: TRBV20-1
J: TRBJ2-2
CDR3: CSASQGDISGELFF

V: TRBV7-2
J: TRBJ2-1
CDR3: CASSDRVREQFF

V: TRBV7-9
J: TRBJ1-1
CDR3: CASSQRTGGYPEAFF

V: TRBV29-1
J: TRBJ2-3
CDR3: CSVVTGGADTQYF

V: TRBV9
J: TRBJ2-7
CDR3: CASSPRQGISSYEQYF

V: TRBV7-8
J: TRBJ2-7
CDR3: CASSRDYETSGVWEQYF

V: TRBV7-9
J: TRBJ1-2
CDR3: CASSLGRKRGNYGYTF

V: TRBV5-1
J: TRBJ2-7
CDR3: CASSLGLGTTNEQYF

V: TRBV19
J: TRBJ2-7
CDR3: CAPKGTGLSEQYF

V: TRBV3-1
J: TRBJ2-1
CDR3: CASSQGWTGNEQFF

V: TRBV5-1
J: TRBJ2-1
CDR3: CASSGGGSENEQFF

V: TRBV7-6
J: TRBJ2-1
CDR3: CASSSVGTTGSRKFF

V: TRBV20-1
J: TRBJ2-7
CDR3: CSARVGGGWNEQYF

V: TRBV5-1
J: TRBJ2-1
CDR3: CASSLSGGKDNEQFF

V: TRBV20-1
J: TRBJ1-2
CDR3: CSARPPNGVYGYTF

V: TRBV6-1
J: TRBJ2-5
CDR3: CASSLNRVRQETQYF

V: TRBV6-5
J: TRBJ2-7
CDR3: CASSYSRARSSYEQYF

V: TRBV18
J: TRBJ2-3
CDR3: CASSPDWAGDTQYF

V: TRBV7-2
J: TRBJ2-1
CDR3: CASSLVVRRPLYNEQFF

V: TRBV12-3/TRBV12-4
J: TRBJ2-1
CDR3: CASRLLGHNEQFF

V: TRBV14
J: TRBJ2-7
CDR3: CASSPRVAGGREQYF

V: TRBV20-1
J: TRBJ1-5
CDR3: CSARGPSNQPQHF

V: TRBV29-1
J: TRBJ1-5
CDR3: CSVERASSHNQPQHF

V: TRBV12-3/TRBV12-4
J: TRBJ2-5
CDR3: CASSPSGGDQETQYF

V: TRBV5-1
J: TRBJ1-1
CDR3: CASSLGGSRGNTEAFF

V: TRBV18
J: TRBJ2-7
CDR3: CASSRGLAETYEQYF

V: TRBV7-9
J: TRBJ2-5
CDR3: CASSPPQAEETQYF

V: TRBV2
J: TRBJ2-1
CDR3: CASSGDNSYNEQFF

V: TRBV7-9
J: TRBJ2-3
CDR3: CASSLQGVSDTQYF

V: TRBV18
J: TRBJ2-6
CDR3: CASSALSGANVLTF

V: TRBV4-1
J: TRBJ1-3
CDR3: CASSQVDRGGNTIYF

V: TRBV5-1
J: TRBJ2-7
CDR3: CASSPWDSSYEQYF

V: TRBV3-1
J: TRBJ2-1
CDR3: CASRPGGGLYNEQFF

V: TRBV20-1
J: TRBJ2-5
CDR3: CSAAQGIRETQYF

V: TRBV5-1
J: TRBJ2-1
CDR3: CASSRLAGSYNEQFF

V: TRBV20-1
J: TRBJ2-7
CDR3: CSARDLDRVYEQYF

V: TRBV5-1
J: TRBJ1-1
CDR3: CASSLLSGSTEAFF

V: TRBV29-1
J: TRBJ1-3
CDR3: CSVTGQVSGNTIYF

V: TRBV3-1
J: TRBJ2-7
CDR3: CASSARLAGDYEQYF

V: TRBV12-3/TRBV12-4
J: TRBJ2-3
CDR3: CASSLTSGSTDTQYF